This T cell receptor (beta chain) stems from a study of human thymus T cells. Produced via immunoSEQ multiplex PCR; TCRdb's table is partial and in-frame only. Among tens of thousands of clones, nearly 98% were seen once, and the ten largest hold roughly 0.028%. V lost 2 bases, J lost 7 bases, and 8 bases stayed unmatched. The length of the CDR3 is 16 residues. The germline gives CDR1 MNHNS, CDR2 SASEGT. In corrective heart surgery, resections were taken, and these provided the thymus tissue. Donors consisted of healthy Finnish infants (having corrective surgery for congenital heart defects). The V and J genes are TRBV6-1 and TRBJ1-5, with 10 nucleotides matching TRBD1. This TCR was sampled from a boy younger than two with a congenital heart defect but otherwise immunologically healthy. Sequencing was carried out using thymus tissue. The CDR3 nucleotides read TGTGCCAGCAGTGAACCCCGGACAGGGGGGGAGCAGCCCCAGCATTTT. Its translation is CASSEPRTGGEQPQHF.